Sequencing of this T cell receptor beta chain was carried out in a study of cytomegalovirus exposure and HLA in healthy donors. Those who donated were healthy bone marrow donors. PCR amplification relied on 60 Vbeta primers (plus 13 Jbeta primers). The table came from immunoSEQ multiplex PCR; TCRdb's copy has only in-frame clones and leaves some out. The table includes around 100,000 clones, 65% to 75% detected once. The V gene end was trimmed by 4 bases and the J gene end by 7 bases; junction bases not matched to a gene: 15. Germline CDR1 SQVTM, CDR2 ANQGSEA. The CDR3 loop spans 17 amino acids. The chain links TRBV29-1 to TRBJ2-2; 10 positions match TRBD1. The receptor's source is a woman younger than 35 in good health and CMV-seropositive. Sequenced sample: PBMCs. CDR3 protein: CSVVYPRQGASVGELFF. The CDR3 DNA reads TGCAGCGTTGTATACCCCCGACAGGGGGCTTCGGTCGGGGAGCTGTTTTTT.